This record concerns one TCR beta chain sequence. The target antigen is unknown. J gave up 7 bases and V 3 bases, and 10 bases lay outside the gene matches. The CDR3 consists of 15 residues. Germline V lookup: CDR1 LNHDA, CDR2 SQIVND (reference sequence). The data are from a study of T cells in Graves' hyperthyroidism and ophthalmopathy. The study's findings and limits: A median 6.5 months before onset, the model predicted ophthalmopathy.

Authors of the study amplified TCR beta CDR3 regions from RNA transcripts. A set of HTBI primers served as the primers for a first-round RT-PCR of the TCR CDR3. TCRdb analysed the multiplex PCR reads with MiXCR anew, one entry per CDR3 protein. The repertoire holds 550,000 to 850,000 distinct CDR3 sequences, with about 19% as singletons. The study collected blood at first hyperthyroidism diagnosis, before any ophthalmopathy symptoms arose. This sequence originates from a woman between 45 and 65 years old with Graves' hyperthyroidism that later progressed to Graves' ophthalmopathy. The V call is TRBV19, the J call TRBJ1-1, with 8 bases aligning to TRBD1. The sample consisted of blood. CDR3 bases: TGTGCCAGTAGTATTACAGCAGGGGGCTTTGATGAAGCTTTCTTT. Its protein is CASSITAGGFDEAFF.